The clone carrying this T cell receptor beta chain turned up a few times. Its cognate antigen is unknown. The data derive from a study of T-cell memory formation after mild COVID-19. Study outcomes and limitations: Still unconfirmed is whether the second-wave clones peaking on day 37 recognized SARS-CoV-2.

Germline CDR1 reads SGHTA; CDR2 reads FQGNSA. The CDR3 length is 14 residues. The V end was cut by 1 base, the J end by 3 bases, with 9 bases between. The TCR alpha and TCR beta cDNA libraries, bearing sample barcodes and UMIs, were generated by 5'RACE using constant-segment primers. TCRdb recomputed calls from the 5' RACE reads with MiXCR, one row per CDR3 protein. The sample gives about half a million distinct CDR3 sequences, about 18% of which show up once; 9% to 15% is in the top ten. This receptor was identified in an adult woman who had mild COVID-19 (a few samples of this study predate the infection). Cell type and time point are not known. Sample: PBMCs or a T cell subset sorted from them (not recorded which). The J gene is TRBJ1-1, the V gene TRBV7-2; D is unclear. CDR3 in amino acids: CASSLGRRDTEAFF. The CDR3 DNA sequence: TGTGCCAGCAGCTTAGGGCGGCGGGACACTGAAGCTTTCTTT.